The present T cell receptor beta chain was sequenced within a study of shared clonotypes between healthy human individuals. Overall study: A donor's plate count was three for CD4 naive and three for CD4 memory; CD8 naive had two and CD8 memory one. Study-wide results and limits: Inspection by rarefaction showed sorted-subset sequencing to be incomplete despite large depth. It was anticipated that sequencing depth would influence how many clonotypes donors shared.

The assay used deep level. Generated by immunoSEQ multiplex PCR, the TCRdb table keeps only in-frame clones and is missing some. The table has roughly 1.4 million clones, approximately 98.5% seen once. Trimming removed 11 bases from V and 1 base from J; junction bases left unmatched: 16. The CDR3 runs to 16 residues. Germline-derived CDR1 and CDR2 are SNHLY and FYNNEI. For this clone: Its antigen is currently unknown.

The gene calls are TRBV2 and TRBJ1-2; 7 positions agree with TRBD1. The sequenced sample consisted of naive CD4+ T cells sorted from blood. The sample's subset: CD45RA+ positively selected. This TCR was recovered from a man aged 30 to 45 in good health. In nucleotides, the CDR3 is TGTGCCCAGCATGCGTCAGGGTACAGGGGTAACTATGGCTACACCTTC. Residues: CAQHASGYRGNYGYTF.